The T cell receptor (beta chain) described here comes from a study of cytomegalovirus exposure and HLA in healthy donors. Study-wide context: HLA-typed donors were the source of approximately 80 million unique TCRs held in an early data release.

Findings of the study overall: About 87% or about 30% of the time was how often most TCR beta V segments were productive, according to an earlier analysis. Later analysis identified several of the most significant clusters that appeared linked to common viral pathogens.

PCR amplification relied on 60 Vbeta primers (plus 13 Jbeta primers). Assay used: immunoSEQ multiplex PCR; TCRdb lists only in-frame clones, some missing. The data show approximately 150,000 clones, around 68% seen once. Comments on this clone: The antigen is undetermined.

The CDR3 is 15 residues long. V was pared by 5 bases and J by 8 bases, with 11 bases of the junction left unmatched. In germline, CDR1 is SGHDN, CDR2 FVKESK. The V and J genes are TRBV14 and TRBJ1-2; 10 bases are a match to TRBD1. The source of this sequence is a man under 40 in good health and CMV-seropositive. Sequencing used PBMCs. CDR3 in amino acids: CASSATGGSLVGYTF. CDR3 DNA: TGTGCCAGCAGCGCGACAGGGGGCTCCTTAGTGGGCTACACCTTC.